The 21 T cell receptor beta chains presented below share a single source sample, sequenced in a study of regulatory T cells in long-lasting Graves disease. Time point in this sample: newly diagnosed GD, antithyroid drugs for less than 3 months. PBMC-extracted RNA yielded the TCR library. Arm-PCR of CDR3 regions with iRepertoire HTBI primers generated TCR beta libraries. TCRdb passed the multiplex PCR reads through MiXCR, listing each CDR3 protein once. The sample includes fewer than 450,000 distinct CDR3 sequences, approximately 15% of them seen just once. Separately, the same data were catalogued under a study of T cells in Graves' hyperthyroidism and ophthalmopathy.

Source: peripheral blood mononuclear cells (PBMCs), taken at new diagnosis, from a patient treated with antithyroid drugs. Source of these receptors: a woman between 40 and 55 years old with Graves disease.

This clonotype was seen only a few times. The gene calls are TRBV5-1 and TRBJ2-1; 16 bases map to TRBD2. The CDR3 spans 15 residues. The V gene's germline CDR1 is SGHRS and CDR2 YFSETQ. V lost 3 bases to trimming and J lost 9 bases; unmatched junction nucleotides: 3. DNA for the CDR3: TGCGCCAGCAGCTCCGGGACTAGCGGGAGGGGTGAGCAGTTCTTC. Its protein is CASSSGTSGRGEQFF.

As to this clonotype: This may be a read error, as it is one base from a much larger clone. The chain has TRBV5-4 and TRBJ2-1; no clear D. CDR1 and CDR2 (germline): SGHNT, YYREEE (reference sequence). CDR3 length equals 11 residues. The CDR3 here is CASSQYNEHFF. CDR3 nucleotide sequence: TGTGCCAGCAGCCAGTACAATGAGCACTTCTTC.

This clonotype was found many times. The chain links TRBV28 to TRBJ2-7; TRBD1 matches 7 bases. Germline V gene lookup returns CDR1 MDHEN and CDR2 SYDVKM. CDR3 length: 15 residues. With 4 bases clipped from V and 0 bases from J, the junction kept 6 bases outside the gene matches. The CDR3 sequence: CASSSDRPPSYEQYF. For the CDR3, the DNA is TGTGCCAGCAGTTCGGACAGGCCACCCTCCTACGAGCAGTACTTC.

The chain links TRBV9 to TRBJ2-2; 8 bases are a match to TRBD2. Germline values: CDR1 SGDLS, CDR2 YYNGEE. This CDR3 spans 18 amino acids. V was pared by 0 bases and J by 4 bases, with 11 bases of the junction left unmatched. CDR3 sequence (DNA): TGTGCCAGCAGCGTAGGAGGGTGGCCAGCGGGAGCCACCGGGGAGCTGTTTTTT. Translating gives CASSVGGWPAGATGELFF.

This clonotype was observed a few times. V gene TRBV19 combines with J gene TRBJ1-2; D gene ambiguous. CDR1 LNHDA and CDR2 SQIVND come from the germline V gene (reference sequence). This CDR3 has 14 residues. Trimming took off 3 bases at V and 2 bases at J, with 10 bases between the two ends. The DNA of the CDR3 is TGTGCCAGTAGTATCCGTCCCCTGAACTATGGCTACACCTTC. It encodes CASSIRPLNYGYTF.

This clonotype has ten or more counts. The V gene is TRBV3-1, the J gene TRBJ2-7; 11 bases align to TRBD2. Germline CDR1 LGHDT, CDR2 YNNKEL (reference sequence). V trimming: 1 base; J trimming: 4 bases; junction bases outside the gene matches: 3. CDR3 length: 15 amino acids. The CDR3 loop reads CASSQAGTSGYEQYF. CDR3 nucleotides: TGTGCCAGCAGCCAAGCCGGGACTAGCGGTTACGAGCAGTACTTC.

The chain couples TRBV18 to TRBJ2-3, with 10 positions matching TRBD2. Trimming removed 4 bases from V and 2 bases from J; junction bases left unmatched: 15. CDR3 length equals 19 residues. From germline, CDR1 is KGHSH and CDR2 LQKENI. The CDR3 is CASSLSPSGSVWFTDTQYF. For the CDR3, the DNA is TGTGCCAGCTCACTCTCCCCTAGCGGGAGTGTATGGTTCACAGATACGCAGTATTTT.

This clonotype was counted many times. The chain carries TRBV6-1 and TRBJ2-1; a possible D gene is TRBD1 (5 bases). Germline-derived CDR1 and CDR2 are MNHNS and SASEGT. Trimming stripped 6 bases from V and 0 bases from J, with 15 bases between. This CDR3 region has 16 residues. CDR3 protein: CASSDQGFSSYNEQFF. In nucleotides, the CDR3 is TGTGCCAGCAGCGATCAGGGTTTTAGCTCCTACAATGAGCAGTTCTTC.

The gene calls are TRBV28 and TRBJ1-5; a weak D match, TRBD1 (6 bases). From germline, CDR1 is MDHEN and CDR2 SYDVKM. The CDR3 spans 13 residues. The V and J ends lost 7 bases and 4 bases respectively, with 11 bases between them. CDR3 nucleotides: TGTGCCAGCAAGCAGGGGTTGAATCAGCCCCAGCATTTT. Translated: CASKQGLNQPQHF.

Ten or more counts support this clonotype. The chain links TRBV7-3 to TRBJ2-3; TRBD2 agrees at 9 bases. V shed 6 bases and J 1 base; nucleotides not matched to a gene: 5. The CDR3 is 15 amino acids. The germline gives CDR1 SGHTA, CDR2 FQGTGA. This CDR3 is CASRLSGSGTDTQYF. In nucleotides, the CDR3 is TGTGCCAGCAGACTTAGCGGGAGCGGCACAGATACGCAGTATTTT.

There are many counts of this clonotype. J is TRBJ2-5 and V is TRBV12-3 or TRBV12-4, with 7 bases lining up with TRBD1. V lost 1 base and J lost 4; bases outside the gene matches: 9. The CDR3 runs to 16 residues. CDR3 residues: CASSLGGGLGSETQYF. CDR3 DNA sequence: TGTGCCAGCAGTTTAGGAGGGGGCCTCGGGTCAGAGACCCAGTACTTC.

This clonotype was seen ten or more times. The chain uses TRBV28 and TRBJ2-3; 7 nucleotides align to TRBD2. The length of the CDR3 is 17 residues. The V gene's germline CDR1 is MDHEN and CDR2 SYDVKM. Losses at the gene ends were 6 bases for V and 5 bases for J; bases not matched to a gene: 17. The DNA for the CDR3 is TGTGCCAGCAGGATACTGATGGGGGAGGGACGGGGAGATACGCAGTATTTT. Protein product: CASRILMGEGRGDTQYF.

This clonotype was counted many times. J is TRBJ2-3 and V is TRBV11-2; 10 nucleotides agree with TRBD2. Losses at the gene ends were 1 base for V and 4 bases for J; bases not matched to a gene: 14. Germline CDR1 SGHAT, CDR2 FQNNGV. The CDR3 has 19 amino acids. The CDR3 protein is CASSLAVGLAGEGADTQYF. In nucleotides, the CDR3 is TGTGCCAGCAGCTTAGCGGTCGGGCTAGCGGGAGAAGGAGCAGATACGCAGTATTTT.

The chain links TRBV5-5 to TRBJ1-2; D is unresolved. CDR3 length: 15 residues. Germline-derived CDR1 and CDR2 are SGHKS and YYEKEE (reference sequence). Trimming stripped 3 bases from V and 1 base from J, with 13 bases between. The CDR3 loop reads CASSYAGVGNYGYTF. CDR3 in DNA: TGTGCCAGCAGCTATGCGGGAGTTGGTAACTATGGCTACACCTTC.

This clonotype was recorded at least ten times. V is TRBV12-3 or TRBV12-4 and J is TRBJ2-2, with 8 bases fitting TRBD2. The V gene end was trimmed by 5 bases and the J gene end by 4 bases; junction bases not matched to a gene: 9. This CDR3 has 16 amino acids. CDR3 residues: CASSPRLAPTTGELFF. The CDR3 DNA sequence: TGTGCCAGCAGTCCTAGACTAGCGCCAACCACCGGGGAGCTGTTTTTT.

This clonotype has a count of ten or more. The chain has TRBV7-2 and TRBJ2-1; D unresolved. The V and J ends lost 1 base and 9 bases respectively, with 10 bases between them. Germline V gene data show CDR1 as SGHTA and CDR2 as FQGNSA. The CDR3 is made up of 13 amino acids. The CDR3 DNA reads as TGTGCCAGCAGCTTAGGGTATGGTGTTGAGCAGTTCTTC. The encoded protein is CASSLGYGVEQFF.

V usage is TRBV6-2 or TRBV6-3 and J usage is TRBJ2-3; TRBD2 matches at 9 bases. J gave up 2 bases and V 5 bases, and 8 bases lay outside the gene matches. The V gene's germline CDR1 is MNHEY and CDR2 SVGEGT. This CDR3 has 16 amino acids. DNA of the CDR3: TGTGCCAGCAGTACACCCCTAGCGGGATTCACAGATACGCAGTATTTT. The encoded protein is CASSTPLAGFTDTQYF.

This clonotype was recorded many times. DNA of the CDR3: TGTGCCAGCAGTACCACAGGGATGGGGGATTCACCCCTCCACTTT. Its translation is CASSTTGMGDSPLHF. The chain recombines TRBV12-3 or TRBV12-4 with TRBJ1-6, with D possibly TRBD1 on 6 matching bases. The CDR3 extends over 15 amino acids. V was trimmed by 5 bases and J by 8 bases, leaving 16 bases between them.

This clonotype has more than one count but fewer than ten. A clone one base away is much larger, so this may be a read error. The V call is TRBV30, the J call TRBJ2-3, with TRBD2 matching over 7 bases. Per the germline V gene, CDR1 is GTSNPN and CDR2 is SVGIG (reference sequence). There are 15 residues in the CDR3. This CDR3 is CASSSAAGQTDMQYF. The CDR3 DNA sequence: TGTGCCTCAAGCTCGGCAGCGGGGCAGACAGATATGCAGTATTTT.

The chain carries TRBV29-1 and TRBJ2-3, with TRBD2 matching over 10 bases. Germline V gene data show CDR1 as SQVTM and CDR2 as ANQGSEA. The CDR3 length is 18 residues. Trimming at V came to 1 base and at J to 5 bases, leaving 15 bases not matched to a gene. In DNA, the CDR3 is TGCAGCGTTGAAGGGGTGGTGGATAGCGGGGGGCCTAGAGATACGCAGTATTTT. As protein: CSVEGVVDSGGPRDTQYF.

This clonotype showed up many times. The rearrangement links TRBV20-1 to TRBJ2-7, with TRBD1 identical over 7 bases. Germline CDR1 is DFQATT and CDR2 is SNEGSKA (reference sequence). The CDR3 extends over 14 amino acids. V trimming: 4 bases; J trimming: 3 bases; junction bases outside the gene matches: 9. Here the CDR3 reads CSATPRNRGYEQYF. The CDR3 DNA reads TGCAGTGCTACACCTCGGAACAGGGGCTACGAGCAGTACTTC.